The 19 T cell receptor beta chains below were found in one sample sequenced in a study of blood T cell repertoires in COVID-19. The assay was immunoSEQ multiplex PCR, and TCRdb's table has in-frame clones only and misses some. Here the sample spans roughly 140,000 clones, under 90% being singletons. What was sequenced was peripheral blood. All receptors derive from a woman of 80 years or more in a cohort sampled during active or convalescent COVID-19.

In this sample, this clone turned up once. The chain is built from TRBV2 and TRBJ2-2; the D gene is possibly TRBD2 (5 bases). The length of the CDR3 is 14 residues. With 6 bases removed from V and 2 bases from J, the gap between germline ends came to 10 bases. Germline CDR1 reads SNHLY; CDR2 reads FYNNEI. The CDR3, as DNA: TGTGCCAGCAGAGCCGGGATTAACACCGGGGAGCTGTTTTTT. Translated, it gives CASRAGINTGELFF.

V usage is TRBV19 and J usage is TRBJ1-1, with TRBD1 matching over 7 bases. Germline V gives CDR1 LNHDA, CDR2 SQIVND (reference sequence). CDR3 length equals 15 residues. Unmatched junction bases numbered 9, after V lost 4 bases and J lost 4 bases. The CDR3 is CASSTLTGSRTEAFF. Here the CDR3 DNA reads TGTGCCAGTAGTACCTTGACAGGGTCTCGCACTGAAGCTTTCTTT. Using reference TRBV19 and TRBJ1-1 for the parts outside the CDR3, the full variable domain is DGGITQSPKYLFRKEGQNVTLSCEQNLNHDAMYWYRQDPGQGLRLIYYSQIVNDFQKGDIAEGYSVSREKKESFPLTVTSAQKNPTAFYLCASSTLTGSRTEAFFGQGTRLTVV.

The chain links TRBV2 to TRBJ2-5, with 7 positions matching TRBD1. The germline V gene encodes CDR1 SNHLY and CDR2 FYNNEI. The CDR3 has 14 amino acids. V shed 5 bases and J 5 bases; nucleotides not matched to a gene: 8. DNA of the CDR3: TGTGCCAGCAGTCCCGGACCCAGGGGGGAGACCCAGTACTTC. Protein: CASSPGPRGETQYF.

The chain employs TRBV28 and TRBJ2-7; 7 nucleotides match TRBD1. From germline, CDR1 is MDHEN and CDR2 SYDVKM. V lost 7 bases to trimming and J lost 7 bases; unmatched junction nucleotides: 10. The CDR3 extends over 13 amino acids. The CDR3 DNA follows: TGTGCCAGCACACGCGACAGGGTTTCGGAGCAGTACGTC. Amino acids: CASTRDRVSEQYV.

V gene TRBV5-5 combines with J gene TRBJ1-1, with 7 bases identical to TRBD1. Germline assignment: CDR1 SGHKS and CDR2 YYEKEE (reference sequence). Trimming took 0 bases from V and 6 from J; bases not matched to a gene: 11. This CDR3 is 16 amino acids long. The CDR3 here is CASSLGPDRVISEAFF. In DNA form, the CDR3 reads TGTGCCAGCAGCTTGGGGCCCGACAGGGTAATATCTGAAGCTTTCTTT.

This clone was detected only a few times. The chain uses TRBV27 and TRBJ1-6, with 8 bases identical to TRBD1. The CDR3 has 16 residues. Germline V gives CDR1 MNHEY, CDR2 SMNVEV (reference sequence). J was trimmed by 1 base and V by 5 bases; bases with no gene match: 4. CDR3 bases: TGTGCCAGCAGTGCCTACAGGGGGTCCTATAATTCACCCCTCCACTTT. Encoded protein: CASSAYRGSYNSPLHF.

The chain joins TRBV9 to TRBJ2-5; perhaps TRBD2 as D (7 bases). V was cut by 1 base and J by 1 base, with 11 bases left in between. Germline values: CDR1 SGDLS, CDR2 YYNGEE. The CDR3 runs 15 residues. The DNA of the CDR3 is TGTGCCAGCAGCGTACGGGGGGCGAGCCAAGAGACCCAGTACTTC. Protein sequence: CASSVRGASQETQYF.

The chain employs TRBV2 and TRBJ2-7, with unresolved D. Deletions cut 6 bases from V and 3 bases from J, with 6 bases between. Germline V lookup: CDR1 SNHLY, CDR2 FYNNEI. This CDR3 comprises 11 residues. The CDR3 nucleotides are TGTGCCAGCAGGGAGTACTACGAGCAGTACTTC. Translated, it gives CASREYYEQYF.

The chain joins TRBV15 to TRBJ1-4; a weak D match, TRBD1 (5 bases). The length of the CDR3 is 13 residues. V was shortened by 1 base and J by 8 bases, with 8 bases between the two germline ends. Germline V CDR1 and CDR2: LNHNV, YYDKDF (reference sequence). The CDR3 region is CATSRGQYEKLFF. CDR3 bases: TGTGCCACCAGCAGAGGACAGTACGAAAAACTGTTTTTT.

CDR3 DNA: TGTGCCAGCAGCTCGACTAGCGGGGGAGCAGATACGCAGTATTTT. The encoded protein is CASSSTSGGADTQYF. The genes are TRBV5-4 and TRBJ2-3; TRBD2 aligns across 12 bases. V lost 3 bases, J lost 4 bases, and 3 bases stayed unmatched. There are 15 residues in the CDR3. CDR1 SGHNT and CDR2 YYREEE come from the germline V gene (reference sequence).

The CDR3 is CASSGGQGDNYGYTF. The DNA of the CDR3 is TGCGCCAGCAGCGGGGGACAGGGTGACAACTATGGCTACACCTTC. The chain links TRBV5-1 to TRBJ1-2, with TRBD1 matching 9 bases. The germline gives CDR1 SGHRS, CDR2 YFSETQ. CDR3 length: 15 amino acids. The V and J ends lost 4 bases and 2 bases, in that order; junction bases with no gene match: 6.

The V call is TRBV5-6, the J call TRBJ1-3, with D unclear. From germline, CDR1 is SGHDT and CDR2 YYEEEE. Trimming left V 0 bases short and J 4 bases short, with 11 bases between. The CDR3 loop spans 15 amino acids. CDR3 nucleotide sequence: TGTGCCAGCAGCTTGGCTGGAGACCCAGGAAACACCATATATTTT. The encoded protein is CASSLAGDPGNTIYF.

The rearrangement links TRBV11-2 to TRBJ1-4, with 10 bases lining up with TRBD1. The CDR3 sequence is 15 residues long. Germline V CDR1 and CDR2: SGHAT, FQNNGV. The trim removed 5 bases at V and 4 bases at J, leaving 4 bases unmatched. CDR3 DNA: TGTGCCAGCAGCCCCCGGGACAGGGGTAATGAAAAACTGTTTTTT. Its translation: CASSPRDRGNEKLFF.

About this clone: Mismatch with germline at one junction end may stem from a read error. The CDR3 DNA reads TGTGCCAGCAGGGTTGGGGCAGGCACTCAAGCTTTCTTT. It yields the protein CASRVGAGTQAFF. The chain recombines TRBV28 with TRBJ1-1; possible D gene TRBD1, 5 bases. The CDR3 contains 13 residues. Germline CDR1 MDHEN, CDR2 SYDVKM.

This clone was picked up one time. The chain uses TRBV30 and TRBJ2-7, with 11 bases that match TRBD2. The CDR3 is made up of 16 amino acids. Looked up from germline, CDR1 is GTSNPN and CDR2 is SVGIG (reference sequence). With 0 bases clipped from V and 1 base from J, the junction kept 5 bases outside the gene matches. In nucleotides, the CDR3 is TGTGCCTGGAGTGTTTTCGGGACTAGCGGATCCTACGAGCAGTACTTC. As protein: CAWSVFGTSGSYEQYF. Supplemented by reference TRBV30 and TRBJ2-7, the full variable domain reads SQTIHQWPATLVQPVGSPLSLECTVEGTSNPNLYWYRQAAGRGLQLLFYSVGIGQISSEVPQNLSASRPQDRQFILSSKKLLLSDSGFYLCAWSVFGTSGSYEQYFGPGTRLTVT.

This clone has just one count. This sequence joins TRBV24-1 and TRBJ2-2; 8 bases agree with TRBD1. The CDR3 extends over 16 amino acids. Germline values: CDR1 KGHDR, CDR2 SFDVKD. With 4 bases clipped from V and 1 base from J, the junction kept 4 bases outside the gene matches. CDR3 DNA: TGTGCCACCAGTGAAACCGGGACAGGGAACACCGGGGAGCTGTTTTTT. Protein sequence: CATSETGTGNTGELFF.

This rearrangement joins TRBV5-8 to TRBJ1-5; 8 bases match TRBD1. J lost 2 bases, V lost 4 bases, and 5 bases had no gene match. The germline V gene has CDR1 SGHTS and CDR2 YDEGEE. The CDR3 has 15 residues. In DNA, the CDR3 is TGTGCCAGCAGCCCGACAGGGGTGGGCAATCAGCCCCAGCATTTT. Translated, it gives CASSPTGVGNQPQHF. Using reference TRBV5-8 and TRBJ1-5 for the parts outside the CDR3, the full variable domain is EAGVTQSPTHLIKTRGQQATLRCSPISGHTSVYWYQQALGLGLQFLLWYDEGEERNRGNFPPRFSGRQFPNYSSELNVNALELEDSALYLCASSPTGVGNQPQHFGDGTRLSIL.

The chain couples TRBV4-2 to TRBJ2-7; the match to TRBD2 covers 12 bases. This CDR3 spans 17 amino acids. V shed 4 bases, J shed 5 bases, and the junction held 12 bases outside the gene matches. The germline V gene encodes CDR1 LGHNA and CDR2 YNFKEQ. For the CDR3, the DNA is TGTGCCAGCAGCCGGCGGGCTAGCGGGGGGGGTCTGAACGAGCAGTACTTC. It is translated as CASSRRASGGGLNEQYF.

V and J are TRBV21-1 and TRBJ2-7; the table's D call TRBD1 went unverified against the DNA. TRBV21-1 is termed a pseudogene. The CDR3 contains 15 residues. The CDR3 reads CASSKNSPGDYEQYV. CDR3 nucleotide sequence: TGTGCCAGCAGCAAAAATTCGCCAGGTGACTACGAGCAGTACGTC.